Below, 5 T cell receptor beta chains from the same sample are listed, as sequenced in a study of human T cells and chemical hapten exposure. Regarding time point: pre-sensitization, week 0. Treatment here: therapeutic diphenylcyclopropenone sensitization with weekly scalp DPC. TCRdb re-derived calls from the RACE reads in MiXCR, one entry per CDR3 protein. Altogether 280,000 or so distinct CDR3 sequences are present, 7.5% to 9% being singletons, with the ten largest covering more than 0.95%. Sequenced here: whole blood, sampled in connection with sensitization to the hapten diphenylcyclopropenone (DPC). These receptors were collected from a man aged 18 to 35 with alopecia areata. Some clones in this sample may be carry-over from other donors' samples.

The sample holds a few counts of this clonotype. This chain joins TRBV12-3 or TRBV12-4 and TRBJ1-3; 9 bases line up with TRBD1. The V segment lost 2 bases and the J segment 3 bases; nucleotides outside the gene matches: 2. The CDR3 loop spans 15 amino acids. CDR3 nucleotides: TGTGCCAGCAGTTTAACGGGACAGGGTGGAAACACCATATATTTT. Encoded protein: CASSLTGQGGNTIYF.

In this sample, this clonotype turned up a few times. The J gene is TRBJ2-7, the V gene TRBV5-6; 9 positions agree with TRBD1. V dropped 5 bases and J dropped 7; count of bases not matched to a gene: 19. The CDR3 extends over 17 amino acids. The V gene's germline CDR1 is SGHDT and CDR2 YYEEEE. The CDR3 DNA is TGTGCCAGCAGGCCCCGGGACAGGGTCCCGGGGGAATTTGAGCAGTACGTC. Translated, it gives CASRPRDRVPGEFEQYV.

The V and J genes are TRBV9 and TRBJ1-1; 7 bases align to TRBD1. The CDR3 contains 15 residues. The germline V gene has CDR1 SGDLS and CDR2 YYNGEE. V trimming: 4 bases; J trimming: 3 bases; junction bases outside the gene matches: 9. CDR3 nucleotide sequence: TGTGCCAGCAGCTTTACAGGGGATGGGTACACTGAAGCTTTCTTT. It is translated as CASSFTGDGYTEAFF.

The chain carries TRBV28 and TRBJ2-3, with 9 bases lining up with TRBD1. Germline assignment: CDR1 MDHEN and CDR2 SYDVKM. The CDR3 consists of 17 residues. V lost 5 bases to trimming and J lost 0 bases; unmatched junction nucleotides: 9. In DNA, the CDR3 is TGTGCCAGCAGTCCCCAGCGGGACAGGGCTAGCACAGATACGCAGTATTTT. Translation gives CASSPQRDRASTDTQYF.

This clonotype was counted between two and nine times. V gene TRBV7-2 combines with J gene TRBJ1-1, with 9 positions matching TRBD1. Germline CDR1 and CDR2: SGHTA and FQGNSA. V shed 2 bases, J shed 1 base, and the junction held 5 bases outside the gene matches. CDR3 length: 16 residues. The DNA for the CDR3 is TGTGCCAGCAGCTTACTCCCGGGACAGGGGAACACTGAAGCTTTCTTT. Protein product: CASSLLPGQGNTEAFF.